These 18 T cell receptor beta chains originate from one sample sequenced in a study of early T cells in non-severe SARS-CoV-2 infection (dated by TCRdb to the early 2020s). The method was 5' RACE. Sequencing was carried out with a NextSeq 500. The public reads were reanalyzed by TCRdb: fastp trimming at Q25, MiXCR alignment, in-frame beta chains only. Here each entry gathers all rows of one CDR3 protein and keeps the most common genes and DNA. For this sample there are tens of thousands of distinct CDR3 sequences; about 4% appear just once. Of the sample, about a tenth falls within the top ten clones. Sequencing input: whole blood. The receptors come from an adult who was a healthcare worker with PCR-confirmed SARS-CoV-2 infection or an uninfected control (not recorded which).

Many counts were recorded for this clonotype. V and J are TRBV11-2 and TRBJ2-4; D gene uncertain. V lost 1 base to trimming and J lost 6 bases, with 22 bases between them. Germline V lookup: CDR1 SGHAT, CDR2 FQNNGV. The CDR3 sequence is 18 residues long. The CDR3 is CASSLVSSGWSAANIQYF. The CDR3 DNA sequence: TGTGCCAGCAGCTTAGTATCATCTGGGTGGAGCGCGGCAAACATTCAGTACTTC.

This clonotype was counted many times. This chain uses TRBV28 with TRBJ2-7, with TRBD2 matching over 9 bases. The CDR3 consists of 15 residues. Germline assignment: CDR1 MDHEN and CDR2 SYDVKM. V shed 6 bases and J 1 base; nucleotides not matched to a gene: 7. The CDR3 DNA follows: TGTGCCAGCAGCCCTAGCGGGACGGGATCCTACGAGCAGTACTTC. Its protein product is CASSPSGTGSYEQYF.

This clonotype was counted many times. This chain joins TRBV11-2 and TRBJ2-3; possibly TRBD2 for D (6 bases). The CDR3 has 13 residues. The V end was cut by 3 bases, the J end by 4 bases, with 8 bases between. Looked up from germline, CDR1 is SGHAT and CDR2 is FQNNGV. The CDR3 DNA reads TGTGCCAGCAGCTTGGCGGGACCAGATACGCAGTATTTT. This gives the protein CASSLAGPDTQYF.

This clonotype was recorded at least ten times. J is TRBJ2-1 and V is TRBV5-4; the match to TRBD2 covers 7 bases. CDR3 length: 17 amino acids. Germline V gene lookup returns CDR1 SGHNT and CDR2 YYREEE (reference sequence). Trimming removed 1 base from V and 0 bases from J; junction bases left unmatched: 7. CDR3 residues: CASSLRQGGSSYNEQFF. CDR3 bases: TGTGCCAGCAGCTTGCGGCAGGGCGGGAGCTCCTACAATGAGCAGTTCTTC.

This clonotype was recorded many times. The rearrangement joins TRBV20-1 to TRBJ2-7, with D possibly matching TRBD1 (5 bases). The germline V gene encodes CDR1 DFQATT and CDR2 SNEGSKA (reference sequence). The CDR3 totals 14 residues. Trimming pared 3 bases from V and 5 bases from J, leaving 17 bases between. In DNA form, the CDR3 reads TGCAGTGCTAGTCCGGTGGCAGGGTCCCACGAGCAGTACTTC. Its translation is CSASPVAGSHEQYF.

This clonotype came up many times. The chain has TRBV29-1 and TRBJ2-3, with D perhaps matching TRBD2 (6 bases). Trimming took off 6 bases at V and 2 bases at J, with 15 bases between the two ends. The CDR3 spans 14 residues. Germline assignment: CDR1 SQVTM and CDR2 ANQGSEA. The CDR3 DNA follows: TGCAGCGTGGGCCTCGGGAGCGCCACAGATACGCAGTATTTT. Amino acid sequence: CSVGLGSATDTQYF.

In its sample, this clonotype was seen many times. In nucleotides, the CDR3 is TGCAGCGTTGAAGGGACGGGGGAAGCCGCCCTCTATGGCTACACCTTC. As protein: CSVEGTGEAALYGYTF. The chain links TRBV29-1 to TRBJ1-2, with D possibly matching TRBD1 (5 bases). This CDR3 has 16 residues. The ends were cut back, 1 base at V and 4 bases at J, with 19 bases in the middle. The germline gives CDR1 SQVTM, CDR2 ANQGSEA.

The rearrangement joins TRBV19 to TRBJ2-6; D remains unclear. V was cut by 5 bases and J by 1 base, with 9 bases left in between. This CDR3 spans 15 amino acids. In germline, CDR1 is LNHDA, CDR2 SQIVND (reference sequence). The CDR3 region has the DNA TGTGCCAGTAGTTCTATGGGTTCTGGGGCCAACGTCCTGACTTTC. Translation: CASSSMGSGANVLTF.

This clonotype was recorded many times. The rearrangement uses TRBV10-1 and TRBJ2-2; TRBD2 is a possible D gene (5 bases). V was clipped by 2 bases and J by 4 bases, with 8 bases between them. CDR1 is WNHNN, CDR2 SYGVQD, per germline (reference sequence). This CDR3 region has 14 residues. CDR3 bases: TGCGCCAGCAGTGAGCTCAGCGGCACCGGGGAGCTGTTTTTT. It yields the protein CASSELSGTGELFF.

V gene TRBV5-5 combines with J gene TRBJ1-2; D remains unclear. The CDR3 runs to 12 residues. Trimming left V 1 base short and J 4 bases short, with 5 bases between. CDR1 SGHKS and CDR2 YYEKEE come from the germline V gene (reference sequence). The CDR3 nucleotides read TGTGCCAGCAGCTTGTCGCTCTATGGCTACACCTTC. The encoded protein is CASSLSLYGYTF.

This clonotype was recorded many times. The V and J genes are TRBV20-1 and TRBJ1-6; the match to TRBD1 covers 9 bases. Trimming took 2 bases from V and 5 from J; bases not matched to a gene: 4. The CDR3 sequence is 15 residues long. Germline CDR1 reads DFQATT; CDR2 reads SNEGSKA (reference sequence). CDR3 nucleotide sequence: TGCAGTGCTAGAAAGGACAGGGGAGATAATTCACCCCTCCACTTT. Translation: CSARKDRGDNSPLHF.

This clonotype was observed at least ten times. As DNA, the CDR3 is TGTGCCAGCAGCCTAGCGGGAGTCCTGAATGAGCAGTTCTTC. Its translation is CASSLAGVLNEQFF. The rearrangement joins TRBV7-3 to TRBJ2-1; TRBD2 matches 10 bases. The V gene end was trimmed by 5 bases and the J gene end by 7 bases; junction bases not matched to a gene: 5. This CDR3 comprises 14 residues. The germline gives CDR1 SGHTA, CDR2 FQGTGA.

This clonotype has ten or more counts. The V gene is TRBV4-2, the J gene TRBJ2-3; D ambiguous. Germline V CDR1 and CDR2: LGHNA, YNFKEQ. The CDR3 has 15 amino acids. The V end lost 0 bases, the J end lost 4 bases, and 11 bases lay between the germline ends. This chain's CDR3 is CASSQETGHADTQYF. The CDR3 bases are TGTGCCAGCAGCCAAGAAACGGGCCATGCAGATACGCAGTATTTT.

CDR3 DNA sequence: TGTGCCAGCAGCTTATACAGGACAGGGTCCACGGAGCAGTACTTC. This encodes CASSLYRTGSTEQYF. This rearrangement joins TRBV7-6 to TRBJ2-7, with 8 bases aligning to TRBD1. This CDR3 is built from 15 residues. CDR1 and CDR2 (germline): SGHVS, FNYEAQ. Trimming took 2 bases from V and 7 from J; bases not matched to a gene: 10.

There are many counts of this clonotype. The chain combines TRBV28 with TRBJ2-2; D is unclear. Trimming took 5 bases from V and 6 from J, leaving 10 bases between them. The CDR3 has 13 residues. Germline-derived CDR1 and CDR2 are MDHEN and SYDVKM. CDR3 sequence (DNA): TGTGCCAGCAGTCTACCGGTAGCCGGGGAGCTGTTTTTT. It encodes CASSLPVAGELFF.

This clonotype was detected only a few times. The chain employs TRBV20-1 and TRBJ2-2, with D maybe TRBD1 (6 bases). Trimming shortened V by 6 bases and J by 0 bases, and 11 bases separated the two germline ends. CDR3 size: 14 residues. The germline V gene encodes CDR1 DFQATT and CDR2 SNEGSKA (reference sequence). This CDR3 reads CSAEDRSNTGELFF. DNA for the CDR3: TGCAGTGCAGAGGACAGATCGAACACCGGGGAGCTGTTTTTT.

In its sample, this clonotype was seen many times. The chain's CDR3 is CASSNSQGSNEQFF. The CDR3 coding sequence is TGTGCCAGTAGTAATTCACAGGGGTCCAATGAGCAGTTCTTC. The chain has TRBV19 and TRBJ2-1; 7 bases match TRBD1. V gave up 4 bases and J gave up 6 bases; unmatched junction bases: 6. CDR3 length equals 14 residues. The germline CDR1 and CDR2 sequences are LNHDA and SQIVND (reference sequence).

Ten or more counts support this clonotype. This chain uses TRBV18 with TRBJ2-1; maybe TRBD2 (5 bases). Per germline, CDR1 KGHSH and CDR2 LQKENI. The CDR3 totals 14 residues. V dropped 3 bases and J dropped 2 bases, with 8 bases sitting between them. This chain's CDR3 is CASSPRETYNEQFF. CDR3 DNA sequence: TGTGCCAGCTCACCTCGGGAAACCTACAATGAGCAGTTCTTC.